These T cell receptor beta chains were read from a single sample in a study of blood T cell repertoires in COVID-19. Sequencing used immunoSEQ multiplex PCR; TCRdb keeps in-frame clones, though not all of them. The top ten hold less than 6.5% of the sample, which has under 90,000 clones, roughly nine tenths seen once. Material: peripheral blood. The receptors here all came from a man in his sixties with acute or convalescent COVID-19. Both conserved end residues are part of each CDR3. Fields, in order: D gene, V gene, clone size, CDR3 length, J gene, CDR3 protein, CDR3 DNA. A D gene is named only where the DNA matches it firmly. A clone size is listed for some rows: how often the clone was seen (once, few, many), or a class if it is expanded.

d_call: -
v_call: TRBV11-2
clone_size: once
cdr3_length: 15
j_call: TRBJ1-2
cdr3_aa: CASSLAVRAQQGYTF
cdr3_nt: TGTGCCAGCAGCTTAGCGGTCAGAGCTCAACAGGGCTACACCTTC

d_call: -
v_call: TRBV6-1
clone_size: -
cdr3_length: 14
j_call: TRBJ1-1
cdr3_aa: CASSEREGRGEAFF
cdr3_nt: TGTGCCAGCAGTGAACGGGAGGGGCGGGGTGAAGCTTTCTTT

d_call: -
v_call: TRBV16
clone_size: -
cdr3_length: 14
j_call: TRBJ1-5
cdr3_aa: CASSQSGGNQPQHF
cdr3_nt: TGTGCCAGCAGCCAATCTGGAGGGAATCAGCCCCAGCATTTT

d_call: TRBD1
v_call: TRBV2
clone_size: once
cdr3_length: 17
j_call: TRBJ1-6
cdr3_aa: CASSERGQGVNNSPLHF
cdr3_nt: TGTGCCAGCAGCGAGAGGGGACAGGGTGTCAATAATTCACCCCTCCACTTT

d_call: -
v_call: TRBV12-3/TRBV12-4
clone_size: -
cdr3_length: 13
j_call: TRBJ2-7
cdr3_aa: CASSGDTSYEQYF
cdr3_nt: TGTGCCAGCAGTGGGGACACCTCCTACGAGCAGTACTTC

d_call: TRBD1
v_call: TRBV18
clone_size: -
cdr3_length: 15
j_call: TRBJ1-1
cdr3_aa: CASSRTDRSNTEAFF
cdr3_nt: TGTGCCAGCTCACGAACGGACAGGTCGAACACTGAAGCTTTCTTT

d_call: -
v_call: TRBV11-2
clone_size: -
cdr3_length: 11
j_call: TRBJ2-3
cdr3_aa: CASSFVNTQYF
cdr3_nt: TGTGCCAGCAGCTTTGTTAATACGCAGTATTTT

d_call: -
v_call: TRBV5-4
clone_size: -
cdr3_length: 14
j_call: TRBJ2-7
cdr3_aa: CASSLFPDSYEQYF
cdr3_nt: TGTGCCAGCAGCTTGTTTCCTGATAGCTACGAGCAGTACTTC

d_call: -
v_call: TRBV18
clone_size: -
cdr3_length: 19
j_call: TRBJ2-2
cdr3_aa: CASSPLNGTFPKNTGELFF
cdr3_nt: TGTGCCAGCTCACCCCTAAATGGGACTTTCCCGAAGAACACCGGGGAGCTGTTTTTT

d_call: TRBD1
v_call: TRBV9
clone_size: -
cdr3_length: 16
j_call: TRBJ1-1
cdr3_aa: CASSLGQALHNTEAFF
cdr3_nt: TGTGCCAGCAGCCTAGGACAGGCCCTACACAACACTGAAGCTTTCTTT

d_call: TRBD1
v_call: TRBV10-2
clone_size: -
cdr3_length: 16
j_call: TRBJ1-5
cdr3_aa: CASSDLETGNYQPQHF
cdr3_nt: TGCGCCAGCAGTGACTTGGAGACAGGGAATTACCAGCCCCAGCATTTT

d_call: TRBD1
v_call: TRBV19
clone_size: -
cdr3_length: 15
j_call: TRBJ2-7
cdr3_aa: CASSVGWDSKYEQYF
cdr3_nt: TGTGCCAGTAGTGTCGGCTGGGACAGTAAGTACGAGCAGTACTTC

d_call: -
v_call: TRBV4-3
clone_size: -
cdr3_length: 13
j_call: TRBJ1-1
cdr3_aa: CASSQTMNTEAFF
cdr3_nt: TGCGCCAGCAGCCAGACTATGAACACTGAAGCTTTCTTT

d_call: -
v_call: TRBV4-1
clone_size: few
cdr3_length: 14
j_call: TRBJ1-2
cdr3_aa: CASSQIDVSYGYTF
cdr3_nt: TGCGCCAGCAGCCAAATAGATGTATCTTATGGCTACACCTTC

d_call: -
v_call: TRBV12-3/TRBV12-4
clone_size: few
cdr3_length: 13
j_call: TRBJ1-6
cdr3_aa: CASSPGGNSPLHF
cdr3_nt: TGTGCCAGCAGCCCTGGGGGCAATTCACCCCTCCACTTT

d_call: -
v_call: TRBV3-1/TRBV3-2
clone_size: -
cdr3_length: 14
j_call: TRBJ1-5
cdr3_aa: CASSAGFSNQPQHF
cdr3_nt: TGTGCCAGCAGCGCCGGGTTTAGCAATCAGCCCCAGCATTTT

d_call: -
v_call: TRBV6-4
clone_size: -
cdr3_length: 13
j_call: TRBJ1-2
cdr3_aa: CASSKGGSYGYTF
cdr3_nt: TGTGCCAGCAGTAAGGGGGGGTCCTATGGCTACACCTTC

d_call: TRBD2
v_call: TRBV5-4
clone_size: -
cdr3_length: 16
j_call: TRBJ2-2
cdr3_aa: CASSRWPSGDTGELFF
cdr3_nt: TGTGCCAGCAGCCGGTGGCCTAGCGGGGACACCGGGGAGCTGTTTTTT

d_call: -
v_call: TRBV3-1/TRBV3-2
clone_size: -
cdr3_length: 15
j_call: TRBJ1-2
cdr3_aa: CASSQRDRPDYGYTF
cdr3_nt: TGTGCCAGCAGCCAGAGAGACAGGCCGGACTATGGCTACACCTTC

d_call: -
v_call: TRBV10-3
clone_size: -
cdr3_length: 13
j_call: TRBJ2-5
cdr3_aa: CAISPNPRETQYF
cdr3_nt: TGTGCCATCTCCCCGAACCCCCGGGAGACCCAGTACTTC

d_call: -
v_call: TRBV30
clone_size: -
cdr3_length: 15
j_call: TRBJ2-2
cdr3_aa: CAWRGGPTNTGELFF
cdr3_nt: TGTGCCTGGAGGGGGGGGCCAACGAACACCGGGGAGCTGTTTTTT

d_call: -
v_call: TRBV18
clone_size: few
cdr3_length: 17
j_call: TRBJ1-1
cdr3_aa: CASSPLYSPGQNTEAFF
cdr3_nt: TGTGCCAGCTCACCACTATACTCCCCGGGACAGAACACTGAAGCTTTCTTT

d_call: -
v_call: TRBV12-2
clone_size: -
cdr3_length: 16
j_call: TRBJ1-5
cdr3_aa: CASRLLHRDKNQPQHF
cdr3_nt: TGTGCAAGTCGCCTTCTCCACCGGGACAAAAATCAGCCCCAGCATTTT

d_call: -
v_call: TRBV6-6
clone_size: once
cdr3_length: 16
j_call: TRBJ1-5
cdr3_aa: CASTLDRTHSNQPQHF
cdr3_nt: TGTGCCAGCACTCTCGACAGAACCCATAGCAATCAGCCCCAGCATTTT

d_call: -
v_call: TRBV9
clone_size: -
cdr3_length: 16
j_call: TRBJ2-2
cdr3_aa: CASSVHGTDNTGELFF
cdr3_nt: TGTGCCAGCAGCGTTCATGGAACAGACAACACCGGGGAGCTGTTTTTT

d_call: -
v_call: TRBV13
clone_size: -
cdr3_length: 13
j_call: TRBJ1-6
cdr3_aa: CASRVGVNSPLHF
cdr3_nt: TGTGCCAGCAGGGTGGGCGTTAATTCACCCCTCCACTTT

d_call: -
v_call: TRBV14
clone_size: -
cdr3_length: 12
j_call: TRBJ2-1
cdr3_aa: CASSPRENEQFF
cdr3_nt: TGTGCCAGCAGCCCGCGAGAGAATGAGCAGTTCTTC

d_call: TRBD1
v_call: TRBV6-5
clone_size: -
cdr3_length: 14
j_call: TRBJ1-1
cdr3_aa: CASSLDRAPVEAFF
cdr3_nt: TGTGCCAGCAGTCTGGACAGGGCCCCCGTGGAAGCTTTCTTT

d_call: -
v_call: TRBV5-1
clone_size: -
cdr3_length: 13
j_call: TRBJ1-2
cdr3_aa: CASSLLEDYGYTF
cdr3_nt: TGCGCCAGCAGCCTATTGGAGGACTATGGCTACACCTTC

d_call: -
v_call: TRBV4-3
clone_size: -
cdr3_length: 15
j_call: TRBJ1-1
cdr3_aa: CASSQGWTANTEAFF
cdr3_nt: TGCGCCAGCAGCCAAGGTTGGACAGCCAACACTGAAGCTTTCTTT

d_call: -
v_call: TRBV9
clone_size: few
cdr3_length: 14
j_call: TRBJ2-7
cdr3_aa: CASSAKTGKYEQYF
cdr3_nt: TGTGCCAGCAGCGCGAAGACAGGAAAATACGAGCAGTACTTC

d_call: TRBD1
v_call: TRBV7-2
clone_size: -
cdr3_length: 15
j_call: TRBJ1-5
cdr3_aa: CASSLVQGAIQPQHF
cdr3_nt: TGTGCCAGCAGCTTAGTACAGGGGGCAATTCAGCCCCAGCATTTT

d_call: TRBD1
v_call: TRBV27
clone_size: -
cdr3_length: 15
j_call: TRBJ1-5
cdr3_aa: CASSTMTGGHQPQHF
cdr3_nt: TGTGCCAGCAGTACAATGACAGGGGGTCATCAGCCCCAGCATTTT

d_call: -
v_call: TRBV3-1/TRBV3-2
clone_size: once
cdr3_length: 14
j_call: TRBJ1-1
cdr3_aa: CASSQESGNTEAFF
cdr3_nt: TGTGCCAGCAGCCAAGAGTCAGGGAACACTGAAGCTTTCTTT

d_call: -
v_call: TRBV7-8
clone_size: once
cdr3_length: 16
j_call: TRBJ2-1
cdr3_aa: CASSFSGGSRLVEQFF
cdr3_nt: TGTGCCAGCAGCTTTTCTGGGGGGTCACGTCTTGTGGAGCAGTTCTTC

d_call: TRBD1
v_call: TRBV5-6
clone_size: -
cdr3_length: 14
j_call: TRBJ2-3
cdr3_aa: CASSSLRGTDTQYF
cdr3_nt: TGTGCCAGCAGCTCCCTCAGGGGGACAGATACGCAGTATTTT

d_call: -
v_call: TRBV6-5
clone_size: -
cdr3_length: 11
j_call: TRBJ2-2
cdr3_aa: CASSRTGELFF
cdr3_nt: TGTGCCAGCAGCCGCACCGGGGAGCTGTTTTTT

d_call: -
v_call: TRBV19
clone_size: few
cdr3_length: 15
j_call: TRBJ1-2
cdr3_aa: CASSFKSQGPLGYTF
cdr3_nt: TGTGCCAGTAGTTTTAAATCCCAGGGGCCACTCGGCTACACCTTC

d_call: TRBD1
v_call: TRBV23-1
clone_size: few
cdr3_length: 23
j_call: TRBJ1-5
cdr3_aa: CASSFLRENRDRGLLESNQPQHF
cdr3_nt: TGCGCCAGCAGCTTCCTTCGGGAGAACCGGGACAGGGGTCTTTTGGAGAGCAATCAGCCCCAGCATTTT

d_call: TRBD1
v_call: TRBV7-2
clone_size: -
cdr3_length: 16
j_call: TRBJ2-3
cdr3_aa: CASSLTGQGFTDTQYF
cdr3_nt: TGTGCCAGCAGCTTAACGGGACAGGGGTTTACAGATACGCAGTATTTT

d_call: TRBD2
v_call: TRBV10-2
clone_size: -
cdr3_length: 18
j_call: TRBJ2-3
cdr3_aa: CASQDPNPTSGVADTQYF
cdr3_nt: TGCGCCAGCCAGGATCCCAATCCGACTAGCGGGGTGGCAGATACGCAGTATTTT

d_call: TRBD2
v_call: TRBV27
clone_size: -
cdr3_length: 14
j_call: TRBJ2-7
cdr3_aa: CASSLAGGLYEQYF
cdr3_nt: TGTGCCAGCAGTTTAGCGGGGGGCCTCTACGAGCAGTACTTC

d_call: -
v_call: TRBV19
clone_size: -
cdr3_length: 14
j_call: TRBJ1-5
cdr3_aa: CASSIQNSNQPQHF
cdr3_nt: TGTGCCAGTAGTATTCAAAATAGCAATCAGCCCCAGCATTTT

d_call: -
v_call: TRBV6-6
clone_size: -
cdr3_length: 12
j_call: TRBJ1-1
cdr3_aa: CASSSDLTEAFF
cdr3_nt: TGTGCCAGCAGTTCCGACTTAACTGAAGCTTTCTTT

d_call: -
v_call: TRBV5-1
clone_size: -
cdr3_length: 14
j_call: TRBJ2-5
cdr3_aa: CASSLGGYQETQYF
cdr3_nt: TGCGCCAGCAGCTTAGGAGGGTACCAAGAGACCCAGTACTTC

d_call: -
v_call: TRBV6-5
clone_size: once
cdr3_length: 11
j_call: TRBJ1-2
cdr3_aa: CASGRENGYTF
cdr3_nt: TGTGCCAGCGGCAGGGAAAATGGCTACACCTTC

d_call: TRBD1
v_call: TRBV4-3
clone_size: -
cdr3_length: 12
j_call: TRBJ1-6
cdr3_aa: CASSQGQGILHF
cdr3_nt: TGCGCCAGCAGCCAAGGACAGGGTATCCTCCACTTT

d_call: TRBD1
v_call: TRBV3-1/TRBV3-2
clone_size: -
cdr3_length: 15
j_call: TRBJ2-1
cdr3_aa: CASSPTGGGYNEQFF
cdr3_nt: TGTGCCAGCAGCCCGACAGGGGGGGGATACAATGAGCAGTTCTTC

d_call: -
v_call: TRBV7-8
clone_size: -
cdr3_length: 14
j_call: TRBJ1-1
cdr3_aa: CASSFSTVNTEAFF
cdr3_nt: TGTGCCAGCAGCTTCTCGACTGTGAACACTGAAGCTTTCTTT

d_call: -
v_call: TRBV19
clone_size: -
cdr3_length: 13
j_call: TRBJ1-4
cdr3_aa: CASTRTRGEKLFF
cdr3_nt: TGTGCCAGTACTAGGACAAGAGGTGAAAAACTGTTTTTT

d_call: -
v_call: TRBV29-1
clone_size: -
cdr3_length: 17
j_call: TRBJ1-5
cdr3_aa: CSVEVTQTSSVNQPQHF
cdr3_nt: TGCAGCGTTGAAGTCACACAAACCTCAAGCGTTAATCAGCCCCAGCATTTT